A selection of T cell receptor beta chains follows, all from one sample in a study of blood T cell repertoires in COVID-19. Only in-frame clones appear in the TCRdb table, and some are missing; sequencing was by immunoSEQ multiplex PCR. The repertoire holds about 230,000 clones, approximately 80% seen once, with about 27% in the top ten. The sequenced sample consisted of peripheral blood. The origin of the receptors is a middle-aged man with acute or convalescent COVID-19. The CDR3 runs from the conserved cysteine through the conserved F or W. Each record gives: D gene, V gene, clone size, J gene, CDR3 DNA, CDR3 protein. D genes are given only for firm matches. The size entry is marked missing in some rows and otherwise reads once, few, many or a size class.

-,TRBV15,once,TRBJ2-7,TGTGCCACCAGCAGAGACGGTGAGCAGTACTTC,CATSRDGEQYF
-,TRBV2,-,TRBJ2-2,TGTGCCAGCAGTGAAGGCCAGAGGGACACCGGGGAGCTGTTTTTT,CASSEGQRDTGELFF
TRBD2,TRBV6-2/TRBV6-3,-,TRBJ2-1,TGTGCCAGCAGCCCCCCCGACGGACTAGCGGGAGAGGCAAATGAGCAGTTCTTC,CASSPPDGLAGEANEQFF
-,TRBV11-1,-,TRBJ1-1,TGTGCCAGCAGCCAACAGCTGAACACTGAAGCTTTCTTT,CASSQQLNTEAFF
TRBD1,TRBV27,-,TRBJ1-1,TGTGCCAGCACCCGTCCGGGACAGGGTTCCACTGAAGCTTTCTTT,CASTRPGQGSTEAFF
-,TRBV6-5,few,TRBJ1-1,TGTGCCAGCAGTTCTCAATCAACAGGGCTTAGGACTGAAGCTTTCTTT,CASSSQSTGLRTEAFF
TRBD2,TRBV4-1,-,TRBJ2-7,TGCGCCAGCAGTCATGAAGCGGGAGGACGGCTCGAGCAGTACTTC,CASSHEAGGRLEQYF
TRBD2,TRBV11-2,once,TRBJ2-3,TGTGCCAGCAGCTTAGCGGGAGGGAGTATAATCACAGATACGCAGTATTTT,CASSLAGGSIITDTQYF
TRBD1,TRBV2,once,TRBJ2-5,TGTGCCAGCAGCCGGGACAGGGGTTCCCAAGAGACCCAGTACTTC,CASSRDRGSQETQYF
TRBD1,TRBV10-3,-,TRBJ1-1,TGTGCCATCAGTCAGGCGGGACAGGGCGGGACTGAAGCTTTCTTT,CAISQAGQGGTEAFF
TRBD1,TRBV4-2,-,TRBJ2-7,TGTGCCAGCAGCTCGCACAGGGGACGCGGAGTGGTCGAGCAGTACTTC,CASSSHRGRGVVEQYF
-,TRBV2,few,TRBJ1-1,TGTGCCAGCAGCCCCCTCGCGGGGTTGAACACTGAAGCTTTCTTT,CASSPLAGLNTEAFF
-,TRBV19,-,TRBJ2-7,TGTGCCAGTAGTACCCCGGGTCCGACCAACGAGCAGTACTTC,CASSTPGPTNEQYF
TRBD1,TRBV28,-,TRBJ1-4,TGTGCCAGCAGTTCCCACAGGGGGCAGGGTGAAAAACTGTTTTTT,CASSSHRGQGEKLFF
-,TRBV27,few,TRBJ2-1,TGTGCCACCCTAGGACTACGTGAGCAGTTCTTC,CATLGLREQFF
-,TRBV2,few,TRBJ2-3,TGTGCCAGCAGTGCGGGTTTGGGGGGAGGAGATACGCAGTATTTT,CASSAGLGGGDTQYF
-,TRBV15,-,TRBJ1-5,TGTGCCACCAGCAGAGATGGTCTGGGACTGTTCAATCAGCCCCAGCATTTT,CATSRDGLGLFNQPQHF
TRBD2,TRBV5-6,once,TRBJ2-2,TGTGCCAGCAGCTTGGGGCTAGCGGGAGTTATCGGGGAGCTGTTTTTT,CASSLGLAGVIGELFF
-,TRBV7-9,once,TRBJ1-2,TGTGCCAGCAGCTTAGGGACAGCAATTAACTATGGCTACACCTTC,CASSLGTAINYGYTF
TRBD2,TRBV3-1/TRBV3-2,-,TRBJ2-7,TGTGCCAGCAGTCCTGGTAAGGGACTAGCGGGTTACGAGCAGTACTTC,CASSPGKGLAGYEQYF
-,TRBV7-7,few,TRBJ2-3,TGTGCCAGCAGCCGGGAATTTCAATCAGATACGCAGTATTTT,CASSREFQSDTQYF
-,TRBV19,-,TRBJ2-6,TGTGCCAGCAGGGACACCTCTGGGGCCAACGTCCTGACTTTC,CASRDTSGANVLTF
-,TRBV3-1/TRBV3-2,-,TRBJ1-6,TGTGCCAGCAGCCGGGGCCATCTGAATTCACCCCTCCACTTT,CASSRGHLNSPLHF
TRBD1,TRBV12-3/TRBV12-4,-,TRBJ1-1,TGTGCCAGCAGCAGGGACAGGACTGAAGCTTTCTTT,CASSRDRTEAFF
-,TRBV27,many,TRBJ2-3,TGTGCCAGCAGCTCGTCGGCAGATACGCAGTATTTT,CASSSSADTQYF
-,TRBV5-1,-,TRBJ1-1,TGCGCCAGCAGCTTGGACTTTGCCGCTGAAGCTTTCTTT,CASSLDFAAEAFF
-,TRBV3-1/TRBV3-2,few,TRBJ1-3,TGTGCCAGCAGCCCCGGCTCTAGCTCTGGAAACACCATATATTTT,CASSPGSSSGNTIYF
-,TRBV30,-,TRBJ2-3,TGTGCCTGGAGTGGCAGGCCAACAGATACGCAGTATTTT,CAWSGRPTDTQYF
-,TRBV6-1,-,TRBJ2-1,TGTGCCAGCAGTGACAGAGGGCGCCTCTACAATGAGCAGTTCTTC,CASSDRGRLYNEQFF
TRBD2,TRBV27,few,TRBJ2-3,TGTGCCAGCAGGCTCCCGGGACTAGGCACAGATACGCAGTATTTT,CASRLPGLGTDTQYF
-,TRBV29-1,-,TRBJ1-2,TGCAGCGTTGAAGGGGGACACGGTGATGGCTACACCTTC,CSVEGGHGDGYTF
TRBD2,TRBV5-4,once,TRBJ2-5,TGTGCCAGCAGCTCGGAACCGGGACTAGCAAGAGAGACCCAGTACTTC,CASSSEPGLARETQYF